The 6 T cell receptor beta chains in this list originate from one sample, sequenced in a study of blood T cell repertoires in COVID-19. The repertoire was sequenced with immunoSEQ multiplex PCR; TCRdb's copy has only in-frame clones and lacks some. The table shows about 130,000 clones, with 79% occurring only once. The sequenced sample consisted of peripheral blood. These receptors were collected from a man aged 40-50 years with active or convalescent COVID-19.

The chain couples TRBV18 to TRBJ1-1; D is possibly TRBD1 (5 bases). CDR3 size: 16 residues. Germline loops: CDR1 KGHSH, CDR2 LQKENI. Trimming took 0 bases from V and 2 from J, leaving 13 bases between them. The CDR3 nucleotides read TGTGCCAGCTCACCACCCAGTGGGGGGTCTAACACTGAAGCTTTCTTT. Residues: CASSPPSGGSNTEAFF. Together with reference TRBV18 and TRBJ1-1, the CDR3 gives the full variable domain: NAGVMQNPRHLVRRRGQEARLRCSPMKGHSHVYWYRQLPEEGLKFMVYLQKENIIDESGMPKERFSAEFPKEGPSILRIQQVVRGDSAAYFCASSPPSGGSNTEAFFGQGTRLTVV.

The V call is TRBV7-2, the J call TRBJ2-1, with TRBD2 as a possible D gene (6 bases). CDR3 length equals 12 residues. The germline V gene encodes CDR1 SGHTA and CDR2 FQGNSA. Trimming stripped 3 bases from V and 11 bases from J, with 11 bases between. The CDR3 nucleotides are TGTGCCAGCAGCTTGGAGACTAGAAAGCAGTTCTTC. Its protein product is CASSLETRKQFF.

The rearrangement joins TRBV2 to TRBJ2-7; a possible D gene is TRBD2 (6 bases). This CDR3 comprises 15 residues. Germline V lookup: CDR1 SNHLY, CDR2 FYNNEI. The V end was cut by 8 bases, the J end by 4 bases, with 21 bases between. The DNA for the CDR3 is TGTGCCAGCTGGCGGGGTTTAGGAGGGTCATACGAGCAGTACTTC. Encoded protein: CASWRGLGGSYEQYF.

This chain uses TRBV28 with TRBJ1-2; D is possibly TRBD1 (5 bases). The CDR3 contains 16 residues. V lost 3 bases, J lost 8 bases, and 22 bases lay in between. Germline V gene data show CDR1 as MDHEN and CDR2 as SYDVKM. The CDR3, as DNA: TGTGCCAGCAGTTTCCCATCCAGGGCAGGCTCGCACGGCTACACCTTC. Its translation is CASSFPSRAGSHGYTF.

The V call is TRBV29-1, the J call TRBJ2-7, with TRBD1 identical over 9 bases. V trimming: 4 bases; J trimming: 9 bases; junction bases outside the gene matches: 10. Germline V lookup: CDR1 SQVTM, CDR2 ANQGSEA. This CDR3 has 13 residues. CDR3 DNA sequence: TGCAGCGTTGTTTCGGGACAGGGCCGATGGCAGTACTTC. Translated, it gives CSVVSGQGRWQYF.

V is TRBV5-1 and J is TRBJ2-7, with TRBD2 matching 7 bases. The CDR3 contains 14 residues. The trim removed 4 bases at V and 3 bases at J, leaving 7 bases unmatched. Germline assignment: CDR1 SGHRS and CDR2 YFSETQ. CDR3 coding DNA: TGCGCCAGCAGCCGGGGGGTGTCGGGCTACGAGCAGTACTTC. The encoded protein is CASSRGVSGYEQYF.